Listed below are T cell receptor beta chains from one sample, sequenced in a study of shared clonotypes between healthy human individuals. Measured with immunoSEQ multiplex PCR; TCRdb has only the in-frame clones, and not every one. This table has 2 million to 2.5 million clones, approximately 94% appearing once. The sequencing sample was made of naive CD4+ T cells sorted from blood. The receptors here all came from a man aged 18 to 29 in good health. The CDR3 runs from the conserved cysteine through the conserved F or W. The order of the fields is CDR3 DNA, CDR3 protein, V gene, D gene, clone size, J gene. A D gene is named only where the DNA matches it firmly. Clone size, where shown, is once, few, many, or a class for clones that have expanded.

DNA: TGTGCCAGCAGCGTATTCCCTCTGGCGGGAGGTGGCAATGAGCAGTTCTTC; CDR3: CASSVFPLAGGGNEQFF; V: TRBV9; D: TRBD2; size: NA; J: TRBJ2-1
DNA: TGCGCCAGCAGCTTGGACGGGACAGGGGAAGAGACCCAGTACTTC; CDR3: CASSLDGTGEETQYF; V: TRBV5-1; D: TRBD1; size: NA; J: TRBJ2-5
DNA: TGCAGCGTTGGCAAGGCGGGAGGGGGTTCGGAGACCCAGTACTTC; CDR3: CSVGKAGGGSETQYF; V: TRBV29-1; D: TRBD2; size: NA; J: TRBJ2-5
DNA: TGTGCCAGCAGCCGGACTAGCGGGAATGAGCAGTACTTC; CDR3: CASSRTSGNEQYF; V: TRBV21-1; D: NA; size: NA; J: TRBJ2-7
DNA: TGTGCCAGCACCCCAATGGCGGGACGCTCTGGAAACACCATATATTTT; CDR3: CASTPMAGRSGNTIYF; V: TRBV11-3; D: NA; size: NA; J: TRBJ1-3
DNA: TGCGCCAGCAGCTTTGAGGGGGGCTTGACAGATACGCAGTATTTT; CDR3: CASSFEGGLTDTQYF; V: TRBV5-1; D: NA; size: NA; J: TRBJ2-3
DNA: TGTGCCAGCAGTTCTCCAACGGGCAGATTTTACGAGCAGTACTTC; CDR3: CASSSPTGRFYEQYF; V: TRBV6-6; D: NA; size: NA; J: TRBJ2-7
DNA: TGTGCCAGCAGCCGGGTCGGGGGCTCCTACGAGCAGTACTTC; CDR3: CASSRVGGSYEQYF; V: TRBV27; D: NA; size: NA; J: TRBJ2-7
DNA: TGTGCCAGCAGTGATATCACAGGGGGCCCCGGGGAGCTGTTTTTT; CDR3: CASSDITGGPGELFF; V: TRBV6-1; D: TRBD1; size: NA; J: TRBJ2-2
DNA: TGTGCCAGTAGTACTACTCGGACCCTAGGAAATCAGCCCCAGCATTTT; CDR3: CASSTTRTLGNQPQHF; V: TRBV19; D: NA; size: NA; J: TRBJ1-5
DNA: TGCGCCAGCAGCCACGGGACAGAAGAGACCCAGTACTTC; CDR3: CASSHGTEETQYF; V: TRBV5-1; D: TRBD1; size: NA; J: TRBJ2-5
DNA: TGTGCCAGCAGCTTAGGGATGACCCAGTACTTC; CDR3: CASSLGMTQYF; V: TRBV7-2; D: NA; size: NA; J: TRBJ2-5
DNA: TGCGCCAGCAGCTTACTGACTAGCGGCAAAGGAGATACGCAGTATTTT; CDR3: CASSLLTSGKGDTQYF; V: TRBV5-1; D: TRBD2; size: NA; J: TRBJ2-3
DNA: TGCAGCGTTGAGGGAGGAAACACCATATATTTT; CDR3: CSVEGGNTIYF; V: TRBV29-1; D: NA; size: few; J: TRBJ1-3
DNA: TGTGCCACCAGCTCGCGGGACAGGGGAACCTACGAGCAGTACTTC; CDR3: CATSSRDRGTYEQYF; V: TRBV15; D: TRBD1; size: NA; J: TRBJ2-7
DNA: TGTGCCAGCAGTTCCCCCGGGACACAGGGGGGATATGGCTACACCTTC; CDR3: CASSSPGTQGGYGYTF; V: TRBV27; D: TRBD1; size: NA; J: TRBJ1-2
DNA: TGTGCCAGCAGCTTGGTGGGTACCGGGGAGCTGTTTTTT; CDR3: CASSLVGTGELFF; V: TRBV5-4; D: NA; size: NA; J: TRBJ2-2
DNA: TGCAGTGCTGGGTCCCAAGAGACCCAGTACTTC; CDR3: CSAGSQETQYF; V: TRBV20-1; D: NA; size: NA; J: TRBJ2-5
DNA: TGTGCCATCAGTGGTATGACCGGGACTAGCGGGGCTCCGTCCTACGAGCAGTACTTC; CDR3: CAISGMTGTSGAPSYEQYF; V: TRBV10-3; D: TRBD2; size: NA; J: TRBJ2-7
DNA: TGTGCCATCAGTGGATGGGACCCCCGGGGCTACGAGCAGTACTTC; CDR3: CAISGWDPRGYEQYF; V: TRBV10-3; D: NA; size: NA; J: TRBJ2-7
DNA: TGTGCCTGGGGAACCCCCGGACAGGGGAGTGAAAAACTGTTTTTT; CDR3: CAWGTPGQGSEKLFF; V: TRBV30; D: TRBD1; size: once; J: TRBJ1-4
DNA: TGCGCCAGCAGCTCCGAGGCCTACACAGATACGCAGTATTTT; CDR3: CASSSEAYTDTQYF; V: TRBV5-1; D: NA; size: NA; J: TRBJ2-3
DNA: TGTGCCAGCAGTTTAAGGGAACGGTACGAGCAGTACTTC; CDR3: CASSLRERYEQYF; V: TRBV28; D: NA; size: NA; J: TRBJ2-7
DNA: TGTGCCAGCTCACCCTACGCAGATACGCAGTATTTT; CDR3: CASSPYADTQYF; V: TRBV18; D: NA; size: NA; J: TRBJ2-3
DNA: TGTGCCAGCAGTTCCCCAGGGAGGGGAGCTTTCTTT; CDR3: CASSSPGRGAFF; V: TRBV6-5; D: NA; size: NA; J: TRBJ1-1
DNA: TGCGCCAGCAGCCAGGACAGGGGGACAACTAATGAAAAACTGTTTTTT; CDR3: CASSQDRGTTNEKLFF; V: TRBV5-1; D: TRBD1; size: NA; J: TRBJ1-4
DNA: TGTGCCAGCAGGGGGGGCCGCTTTAATGAAAAACTGTTTTTT; CDR3: CASRGGRFNEKLFF; V: TRBV28; D: NA; size: NA; J: TRBJ1-4
DNA: TGCGCCAGCAGACCGTCAGCGGGAGGGCCCTCGTACAAGAATGAGCAGTTCTTC; CDR3: CASRPSAGGPSYKNEQFF; V: TRBV10-2; D: TRBD2; size: NA; J: TRBJ2-1
DNA: TGTGCCAGCAGTTTATGGGGGGATGAAGCTTTCTTT; CDR3: CASSLWGDEAFF; V: TRBV28; D: NA; size: NA; J: TRBJ1-1